Following are 29 T cell receptor beta chains from one sample sequenced in a study of blood T cell repertoires in COVID-19. Method: immunoSEQ multiplex PCR; TCRdb's copy keeps in-frame clones and lacks some. The sample yields approximately 220,000 clones, about 86% seen once. The sequencing sample was made of peripheral blood. The receptor source for this set is a man aged 60-69 years who had recovered from COVID-19.

The J gene is TRBJ1-1, the V gene TRBV6-5; 7 nucleotides line up with TRBD1. Looked up from germline, CDR1 is MNHEY and CDR2 is SVGAGI. V dropped 5 bases and J dropped 11; count of bases not matched to a gene: 14. The CDR3 contains 14 residues. CDR3 nucleotides: TGTGCCAGCAGTCCCCTCCCGGGCAGGGGGGTGGCTTTCTTT. It specifies CASSPLPGRGVAFF.

The chain uses TRBV15 and TRBJ1-2; D perhaps matches TRBD1 (5 bases). Germline V CDR1 and CDR2: LNHNV, YYDKDF (reference sequence). The V and J ends lost 5 bases and 7 bases respectively, with 17 bases between them. CDR3 size: 14 residues. CDR3 loop: CATSGSREGVGYTF. CDR3 DNA: TGTGCCACCAGCGGTTCCAGGGAGGGAGTTGGCTACACCTTC.

This clone showed up just a few times. This sequence joins TRBV5-4 and TRBJ1-2; D is unclear. V was pared by 3 bases and J by 12 bases, with 15 bases between. Per the germline V gene, CDR1 is SGHNT and CDR2 is YYREEE (reference sequence). This CDR3 spans 12 amino acids. The CDR3: CASSSPESGNTF. CDR3 in DNA: TGTGCCAGCAGCTCTCCGGAAAGCGGAAACACCTTC.

The CDR3 nucleotides are TGTGCCAGCAGCTTAACCTCAGGGGATGGAAACACCATATATTTT. This encodes CASSLTSGDGNTIYF. The chain employs TRBV7-9 and TRBJ1-3; a possible D gene is TRBD1 (6 bases). This CDR3 comprises 15 residues. Germline V CDR1 and CDR2: SEHNR, FQNEAQ (reference sequence). Trimming left V 2 bases short and J 3 bases short, with 11 bases between.

A note on this clone: Other DNA variants within this sample encode the same CDR3. The V call is TRBV11-3, the J call TRBJ2-5; 11 bases align to TRBD2. Losses at the gene ends were 4 bases for V and 5 bases for J; bases not matched to a gene: 6. Germline V gene lookup returns CDR1 SGHNT and CDR2 YENEEA. The CDR3 is 15 amino acids. This CDR3 reads CASSSGLAAGETQYF. CDR3 bases: TGTGCCAGCAGCTCGGGACTAGCGGCCGGGGAGACCCAGTACTTC.

The rearrangement joins TRBV21-1 to TRBJ2-7; TRBD1 is the table's D call, not checked against the DNA. TRBV21-1 is assigned pseudogene status. This CDR3 contains 17 residues. CDR3 sequence: CASSTRGRYRGSYEQYF. DNA of the CDR3: TGTGCCAGCAGCACCAGGGGGAGATACAGGGGATCCTACGAGCAGTACTTC.

The chain links TRBV15 to TRBJ2-1; TRBD1 matches at 9 bases. Germline V gives CDR1 LNHNV, CDR2 YYDKDF (reference sequence). This CDR3 is built from 16 residues. The V segment lost 5 bases and the J segment 8 bases; nucleotides outside the gene matches: 13. The DNA for the CDR3 is TGTGCCACCAGCTTCTATGCCGGGACAGGGCGGGATGAGCAGTTCTTC. Its translation is CATSFYAGTGRDEQFF.

The V and J genes are TRBV11-2 and TRBJ2-3, with D perhaps matching TRBD2 (6 bases). Germline CDR1 and CDR2: SGHAT and FQNNGV. This CDR3 is 17 amino acids long. Trimming shortened V by 5 bases and J by 6 bases, and 24 bases separated the two germline ends. CDR3 coding DNA: TGTGCCAGCAGCCCATTGGGCGGCTCCGGGAGAACGGATACGCAGTATTTT. Translation: CASSPLGGSGRTDTQYF.

Ten or more counts support this clone. The chain joins TRBV27 to TRBJ2-5, with TRBD2 identical over 10 bases. The length of the CDR3 is 15 residues. The germline V gene has CDR1 MNHEY and CDR2 SMNVEV (reference sequence). V lost 5 bases, J lost 4 bases, and 7 bases stayed unmatched. CDR3 nucleotides: TGTGCCAGCAGTCCTTCTAGCGGGAGAACAGAGACCCAGTACTTC. It encodes CASSPSSGRTETQYF.

The chain carries TRBV20-1 and TRBJ1-4; maybe TRBD1 (6 bases). Deletions cut 3 bases from V and 3 bases from J, with 17 bases between. CDR1 and CDR2 (germline): DFQATT, SNEGSKA (reference sequence). CDR3 size: 16 residues. DNA for the CDR3: TGCAGTGCTAGTTCAGAGGATACAGGGCCTAATGAAAAACTGTTTTTT. As protein: CSASSEDTGPNEKLFF.

The V call is TRBV28, the J call TRBJ2-7; 9 bases align to TRBD1. This CDR3 is 16 amino acids long. With V trimmed by 1 base and J by 2 bases, 6 bases remained unmatched. Germline CDR1 MDHEN, CDR2 SYDVKM. The DNA for the CDR3 is TGTGCCAGCAGTTTATCGGGACAGGGTCCCGCCTACGAGCAGTACTTC. It encodes CASSLSGQGPAYEQYF. The whole variable domain, filled in from reference TRBV28 and TRBJ2-7, reads DVKVTQSSRYLVKRTGEKVFLECVQDMDHENMFWYRQDPGLGLRLIYFSYDVKMKEKGDIPEGYSVSREKKERFSLILESASTNQTSMYLCASSLSGQGPAYEQYFGPGTRLTVT.

The rearrangement uses TRBV7-9 and TRBJ2-5; a possible D gene is TRBD1 (6 bases). The CDR3 runs to 14 residues. Between the trimmed V and J ends, which lost 5 bases and 1 base, there was a span of 11 bases. CDR1 and CDR2 (germline): SEHNR, FQNEAQ (reference sequence). CDR3 sequence (DNA): TGTGCCAGCAGCCTCACAGGGAGCCAAGAGACCCAGTACTTC. Protein: CASSLTGSQETQYF. The whole variable domain, filled in from reference TRBV7-9 and TRBJ2-5, reads DTGVSQNPRHKITKRGQNVTFRCDPISEHNRLYWYRQTLGQGPEFLTYFQNEAQLEKSRLLSDRFSAERPKGSFSTLEIQRTEQGDSAMYLCASSLTGSQETQYFGPGTRLLVL.

This clone has a single count. This chain links TRBV4-3 with TRBJ2-5; 9 bases are a match to TRBD2. The germline V gene encodes CDR1 LGHNA and CDR2 YSLEER. The CDR3 is 16 amino acids. J gave up 5 bases and V 0 bases, and 7 bases lay outside the gene matches. The DNA of the CDR3 is TGCGCCAGCAGCCAAGAGGGCGGGGGGGCCTCGGAGACCCAGTACTTC. It encodes CASSQEGGGASETQYF.

This rearrangement joins TRBV3-1 (or the pseudogene TRBV3-2) to TRBJ2-7; D call uncertain. The CDR3 is 11 residues long. With 7 bases removed from V and 3 bases from J, the gap between germline ends came to 7 bases. CDR1 LGHDT and CDR2 YNNKEL come from the germline V gene (reference sequence). The CDR3 coding sequence is TGTGCCAGCACCTCCGTCTACGAGCAGTACTTC. This sequence encodes CASTSVYEQYF.

The chain employs TRBV4-3 and TRBJ1-4; D not resolved. Deletions cut 0 bases from V and 8 bases from J, with 13 bases between. CDR3 length: 15 amino acids. Germline loops: CDR1 LGHNA, CDR2 YSLEER. The CDR3, as DNA: TGCGCCAGCAGCCAAGATTCGGGAAACGGGGAAAAACTGTTTTTT. This gives the protein CASSQDSGNGEKLFF.

This sequence joins TRBV10-2 and TRBJ1-2; 9 bases are shared with TRBD1. Germline trimming cut 6 bases from V and 8 bases from J; bases unmatched to any gene: 10. The CDR3 loop spans 14 amino acids. Germline CDR1 WSHSY, CDR2 SAAADI. The CDR3 nucleotides are TGCGCCAGCAGCGCTAGACAGGGGGGACAGGGCTACACCTTC. Translating it yields CASSARQGGQGYTF.

This clone appeared a single time. The chain joins TRBV27 to TRBJ2-5; D call uncertain. Germline CDR1 MNHEY, CDR2 SMNVEV (reference sequence). CDR3 length: 14 residues. The V gene lost 6 bases and the J gene lost 0 bases, with 11 bases spanning the gap. The CDR3 nucleotides read TGTGCCAGCAGCCCCTCCGCGAACCAAGAGACCCAGTACTTC. Its protein product is CASSPSANQETQYF.

The V call is TRBV19, the J call TRBJ1-3, with D uncertain. V lost 3 bases and J lost 0, with 18 bases in between. Germline CDR1 LNHDA, CDR2 SQIVND (reference sequence). The CDR3 spans 18 residues. Here the CDR3 reads CASSIRRPAESSGNTIYF. Written as DNA, the CDR3 is TGTGCCAGTAGTATCCGGCGTCCAGCGGAATCCTCTGGAAACACCATATATTTT.

Comments on this clone: A read error may produce the germline difference seen at one junction end. The J gene is TRBJ2-5, the V gene TRBV7-2; TRBD1 matches 10 bases. The CDR3 has 17 residues. The germline CDR1 and CDR2 sequences are SGHTA and FQGNSA. CDR3: CASSIAPGQGYEETQYF. In nucleotides, the CDR3 is TGTGCCAGCAGCATAGCACCGGGACAGGGGTATGAAGAGACCCAGTACTTC.

This rearrangement joins TRBV7-9 to TRBJ2-1, with 9 bases identical to TRBD1. Germline V lookup: CDR1 SEHNR, CDR2 FQNEAQ (reference sequence). The CDR3 is 15 residues long. The V segment lost 5 bases and the J segment 3 bases; nucleotides outside the gene matches: 5. CDR3 in DNA: TGTGCCAGCAGCCTAGGGACAGGGTTCTACAATGAGCAGTTCTTC. The encoded protein is CASSLGTGFYNEQFF.

The sample holds a few counts of this clone. The rearrangement uses TRBV30 and TRBJ1-5, with a weak D call TRBD1 (5 bases). The CDR3 has 14 amino acids. V shed 3 bases and J shed 4 bases, with 13 bases lying between them. The V gene's germline CDR1 is GTSNPN and CDR2 SVGIG (reference sequence). The CDR3 loop is CAWSAGTGNQPQHF. The CDR3 DNA reads as TGTGCCTGGAGCGCGGGGACGGGGAATCAGCCCCAGCATTTT. Combining the CDR3 with reference TRBV30 and TRBJ1-5 gives the whole variable domain SQTIHQWPATLVQPVGSPLSLECTVEGTSNPNLYWYRQAAGRGLQLLFYSVGIGQISSEVPQNLSASRPQDRQFILSSKKLLLSDSGFYLCAWSAGTGNQPQHFGDGTRLSIL.

For the CDR3, the DNA is TGTGCCAGCGTTGGGGGGGCGCTTGGGGCCAACGTCCTGACTTTC. This sequence encodes CASVGGALGANVLTF. V gene TRBV9 combines with J gene TRBJ2-6; TRBD2 might be the D (7 bases). CDR1 and CDR2 (germline): SGDLS, YYNGEE. The ends were cut back, 7 bases at V and 3 bases at J, with 14 bases in the middle. This CDR3 comprises 15 residues.

This clone appeared a single time. The same CDR3 arises from other DNA sequences in this sample as well. The chain uses TRBV12-3 or TRBV12-4 and TRBJ1-2; possibly TRBD1 for D (5 bases). Trimming removed 4 bases at V and 7 bases at J, with 7 bases between. The CDR3 length is 11 residues. CDR3 protein: CASSSGVGYTF. The CDR3 DNA reads as TGTGCCAGCAGTTCGGGGGTTGGCTACACCTTC.

This clone has a handful of counts. The chain uses TRBV14 and TRBJ2-7; 9 bases match TRBD1. Per the germline V gene, CDR1 is SGHDN and CDR2 is FVKESK. V lost 4 bases and J lost 2; bases outside the gene matches: 3. This CDR3 is 14 amino acids long. The CDR3 nucleotides read TGTGCCAGCAGCCCCTGGACAGGGGCCTACGAGCAGTACTTC. Protein product: CASSPWTGAYEQYF.

The V and J genes are TRBV28 and TRBJ2-6; TRBD2 might be the D (6 bases). Germline V lookup: CDR1 MDHEN, CDR2 SYDVKM. This CDR3 has 16 amino acids. V dropped 10 bases and J dropped 0 bases, with 16 bases sitting between them. The CDR3, as DNA: TGTGCCACCCAAGCGGGCCTACACTCTGGGGCCAACGTCCTGACTTTC. Translated: CATQAGLHSGANVLTF. The whole variable domain, filled in from reference TRBV28 and TRBJ2-6, reads DVKVTQSSRYLVKRTGEKVFLECVQDMDHENMFWYRQDPGLGLRLIYFSYDVKMKEKGDIPEGYSVSREKKERFSLILESASTNQTSMYLCATQAGLHSGANVLTFGAGSRLTVL.

CDR3 region: CASSQARTSGTDTQYF. The DNA of the CDR3 is TGTGCCAGCAGCCAAGCTAGGACTAGCGGCACAGATACGCAGTATTTT. This rearrangement joins TRBV4-2 to TRBJ2-3, with 9 bases matching TRBD2. The J segment lost 1 base and the V segment lost 1 base, leaving 3 bases of the junction unmatched. Germline assignment: CDR1 LGHNA and CDR2 YNFKEQ. The CDR3 loop spans 16 amino acids.

The V gene is TRBV4-1, the J gene TRBJ2-1; TRBD2 agrees at 8 bases. Germline V gives CDR1 MGHRA, CDR2 YSYEKL. Trimming at V came to 0 bases and at J to 2 bases, leaving 3 bases not matched to a gene. The CDR3 sequence is 16 residues long. The CDR3: CASSQERLATYNEQFF. CDR3 bases: TGCGCCAGCAGCCAAGAGAGACTAGCGACCTACAATGAGCAGTTCTTC.

V gene TRBV2 combines with J gene TRBJ2-1; D is possibly TRBD2 (7 bases). Trimming left V 4 bases short and J 6 bases short, with 16 bases between. The germline V gene has CDR1 SNHLY and CDR2 FYNNEI. The CDR3 spans 15 residues. Here the CDR3 reads CASSVLGGPSNEQFF. The CDR3 nucleotides are TGTGCCAGCAGTGTTTTGGGGGGGCCATCCAATGAGCAGTTCTTC.

The chain couples TRBV6-5 to TRBJ2-1; D might be TRBD2 (5 bases). The CDR3 length is 13 residues. The germline CDR1 and CDR2 sequences are MNHEY and SVGAGI. V lost 8 bases and J lost 4, with 12 bases in between. This chain's CDR3 is CASRVGLYNEQFF. Written as DNA, the CDR3 is TGTGCCAGCCGGGTCGGACTGTACAATGAGCAGTTCTTC.